A selection of T cell receptor beta chains follows, all from one sample in a study of shared clonotypes between healthy human individuals. The protocol was immunoSEQ multiplex PCR, while the TCRdb copy is restricted to in-frame clones and leaves out a portion. The sample includes about 710,000 clones, 55% to 75% of them seen just once. Material: memory CD4+ T cells sorted from blood. The source is a woman aged 25 to 39 in good health. Both conserved end residues are part of each CDR3. A D gene is named only where the DNA matches it firmly. Clone size appears in some rows only: once, few, many, or a class for an expanded clone.

D	J	V	size	CDR3	DNA
TRBD1	TRBJ2-5	TRBV19	.	CASSLPRGETQYF	TGTGCCAGTAGCCTCCCCAGGGGGGAGACCCAGTACTTC
TRBD2	TRBJ2-1	TRBV12-5	.	CASGLGGRGLATYNEQFF	TGTGCTAGTGGTTTAGGAGGTCGCGGACTAGCGACCTACAATGAGCAGTTCTTC
.	TRBJ2-7	TRBV18	.	CASSPPRPNYEQYF	TGTGCCAGCTCACCACCAAGGCCAAACTACGAGCAGTACTTC
.	TRBJ1-6	TRBV2	.	CASSFLGSGNSPLHF	TGTGCCAGCAGTTTTCTGGGGAGTGGGAATTCACCCCTCCACTTT
.	TRBJ1-3	TRBV5-1	.	CASSPEYSNGNTIYF	TGCGCCAGCAGCCCCGAGTATAGTAATGGAAACACCATATATTTT
TRBD2	TRBJ2-7	TRBV7-3	.	CASSEAGGSSYEQYF	TGTGCCAGCAGCGAAGCGGGAGGGAGCTCCTACGAGCAGTACTTC
.	TRBJ2-1	TRBV19	few	CASSIGQRLYNEQFF	TGTGCCAGTAGTATAGGCCAGCGGCTATACAATGAGCAGTTCTTC
.	TRBJ1-1	TRBV27	many	CASRGSASNTEAFF	TGTGCCAGCAGGGGGTCGGCGTCGAACACTGAAGCTTTCTTT
TRBD2	TRBJ2-1	TRBV9	.	CASSVASGRAGEQFF	TGTGCCAGCAGCGTAGCTAGCGGGAGGGCCGGGGAGCAGTTCTTC
.	TRBJ2-2	TRBV4-2	.	CASRRQDGELFF	TGTGCCAGCAGGCGACAGGACGGGGAGCTGTTTTTT
.	TRBJ1-5	TRBV21-1	.	CARQSYQPQHF	TGTGCCAGGCAGAGCTATCAGCCCCAGCATTTT
.	TRBJ2-1	TRBV6-6	.	CASSYRLNEQFF	TGTGCCAGCAGTTACAGGTTGAATGAGCAGTTCTTC
.	TRBJ2-1	TRBV6-6	.	CASSYRENLVF	TGTGCCAGCAGTTACCGGGAAAATTTGGTCTTC
TRBD2	TRBJ2-7	TRBV28	once	CASSTPEAGGPSYEQYF	TGTGCCAGCAGTACCCCCGAGGCGGGAGGGCCTTCCTACGAGCAGTACTTC
.	TRBJ2-5	TRBV7-9	.	CASSSQGRNQETQYF	TGTGCCAGCAGCTCACAGGGTAGGAACCAAGAGACCCAGTACTTC
.	TRBJ2-7	TRBV10-3	.	CAISEAGARKQLYEQYF	TGTGCCATCAGTGAAGCCGGGGCCAGGAAACAGTTATACGAGCAGTACTTC
.	TRBJ2-1	TRBV7-8	.	CASSLRKVQGHNEQFF	TGTGCCAGCAGCTTAAGGAAGGTGCAGGGTCACAATGAGCAGTTCTTC
.	TRBJ1-2	TRBV7-9	.	CASSLGTTASRGYTF	TGTGCCAGCAGCCTCGGGACAACGGCCAGTCGAGGCTACACCTTC
.	TRBJ1-2	TRBV4-1	.	CASSQVLGGKGYTF	TGCGCCAGCAGCCAAGTCCTCGGGGGAAAGGGCTACACCTTC
.	TRBJ1-2	TRBV15	.	CATSRDQAGRYTF	TGTGCCACTAGCAGAGATCAGGCGGGCCGCTACACCTTC
TRBD1	TRBJ1-1	TRBV5-1	.	CASSFQGDATEAFF	TGCGCCAGCAGTTTCCAGGGGGACGCCACTGAAGCTTTCTTT
.	TRBJ1-2	TRBV10-3	.	CAISLGINYGYTF	TGTGCCATCAGCCTCGGGATTAACTATGGCTACACCTTC
.	TRBJ2-7	TRBV6-5	.	CATHNSGDLYYEQYF	TGTGCCACTCATAACTCAGGCGACCTTTACTACGAGCAGTACTTC
.	TRBJ2-7	TRBV28	.	CASNLRGYEQYF	TGTGCCAGCAACTTGAGAGGGTACGAGCAGTACTTC
TRBD2	TRBJ2-1	TRBV29-1	.	CSVDETSGSYNEQFF	TGCAGCGTCGACGAAACTAGCGGGAGTTACAATGAGCAGTTCTTC
TRBD1	TRBJ1-4	TRBV11-2	many	CASSRGQGARKLFF	TGTGCCAGCAGCCGGGGACAGGGGGCGCGGAAACTGTTTTTT
TRBD2	TRBJ2-1	TRBV7-3	.	CASSLEAGEYNEQFF	TGTGCCAGCAGCTTAGAAGCGGGAGAGTACAATGAGCAGTTCTTC
.	TRBJ2-7	TRBV6-1	.	CASRPRGTVGGEQYF	TGTGCCAGCAGACCCCGTGGGACGGTCGGGGGCGAGCAGTACTTC
.	TRBJ1-1	TRBV4-2	.	CASSEPSGYTEAFF	TGTGCCAGCAGCGAACCCTCAGGGTACACTGAAGCTTTCTTT
.	TRBJ1-4	TRBV29-1	few	CSGWIQGNEKLFF	TGCAGCGGATGGATACAGGGTAATGAAAAACTGTTTTTT
.	TRBJ1-2	TRBV10-3	.	CAITAAPSNYGYTF	TGTGCCATCACTGCGGCACCTTCTAACTATGGCTACACCTTC
.	TRBJ1-1	TRBV6-1	.	CASSEAPGEAFF	TGTGCCAGCAGTGAAGCGCCCGGTGAAGCTTTCTTT
.	TRBJ1-5	TRBV6-4	.	CASSVTDSNQPQHF	TGTGCCAGCAGTGTGACAGATAGCAATCAGCCCCAGCATTTT
.	TRBJ2-7	TRBV10-3	.	CARSPRAGYEQYF	TGTGCCAGGTCCCCCAGGGCAGGCTACGAGCAGTACTTC
.	TRBJ2-6	TRBV14	.	CASSLLGGSGANVLTF	TGTGCCAGCAGCCTTTTAGGGGGTTCTGGGGCCAACGTCCTGACTTTC
.	TRBJ2-1	TRBV30	.	CAWSGRGVNSYNEQFF	TGTGCCTGGAGTGGAAGGGGTGTAAATTCCTACAATGAGCAGTTCTTC
TRBD1	TRBJ1-5	TRBV7-9	.	CASSLAQGTGYNQPQHF	TGTGCCAGCAGCTTAGCTCAGGGGACAGGGTACAATCAGCCCCAGCATTTT
.	TRBJ1-2	TRBV6-1	once	CATKGGENYGYTF	TGTGCCACCAAGGGTGGGGAGAACTATGGCTACACCTTC
.	TRBJ2-7	TRBV6-1	.	CASSEAQGRAWDIYEQYF	TGTGCCAGCAGTGAAGCACAGGGTCGGGCCTGGGACATCTACGAGCAGTACTTC
.	TRBJ2-2	TRBV11-2	few	CASSLQLAGELFF	TGTGCCAGCAGCTTGCAGCTGGCCGGGGAGCTGTTTTTT
.	TRBJ1-5	TRBV18	few	CASSPGEDQPQHF	TGTGCCAGCTCACCGGGGGAAGATCAGCCCCAGCATTTT
TRBD1	TRBJ2-7	TRBV11-1	.	CASSLAFWDRDYEQYF	TGTGCCAGCAGCTTAGCCTTTTGGGACAGGGACTACGAGCAGTACTTC
.	TRBJ1-5	TRBV6-1	few	CASIGDHQPQHF	TGTGCCAGCATCGGGGATCATCAGCCCCAGCATTTT
TRBD1	TRBJ2-1	TRBV19	.	CASRTYRTGVNEQFF	TGTGCCAGTAGAACATACCGGACAGGGGTCAATGAGCAGTTCTTC